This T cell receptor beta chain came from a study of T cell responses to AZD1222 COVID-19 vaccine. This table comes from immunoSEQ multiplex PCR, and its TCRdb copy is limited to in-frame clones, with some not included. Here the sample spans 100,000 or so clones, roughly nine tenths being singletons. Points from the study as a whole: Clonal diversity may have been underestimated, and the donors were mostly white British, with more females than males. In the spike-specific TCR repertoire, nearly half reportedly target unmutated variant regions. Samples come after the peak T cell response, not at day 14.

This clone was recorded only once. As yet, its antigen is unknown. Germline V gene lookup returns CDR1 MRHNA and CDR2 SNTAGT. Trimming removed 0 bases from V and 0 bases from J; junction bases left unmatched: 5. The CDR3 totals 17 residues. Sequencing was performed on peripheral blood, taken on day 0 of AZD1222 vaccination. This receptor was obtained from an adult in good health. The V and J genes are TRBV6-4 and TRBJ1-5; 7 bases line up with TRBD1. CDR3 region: CASSDSGQKDSNQPQHF. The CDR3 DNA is TGTGCCAGCAGTGACTCGGGACAGAAGGATAGCAATCAGCCCCAGCATTTT.